The clone carrying this TCR beta chain was recorded a few times. Its antigen is still unknown. Each PCR replicate from the sorted subsets contained approximately 0.2 ug DNA, which is some 31,000 T cell genomes. Data came from immunoSEQ multiplex PCR; TCRdb stores just in-frame clones and leaves some out. The sample holds about 2.4 million clones, more than 90% seen once. These data are taken from a study of shared clonotypes between healthy human individuals. The study, taken as a whole, reports: Between a handful of donors, naive CD4 clonotypes were shared at a level of about 5%. The study drew on few donors, limiting represented genetic and exposure-history diversity.

V lost 2 bases and J lost 8; bases outside the gene matches: 13. Germline CDR1 reads MGHRA; CDR2 reads YSYEKL. This CDR3 region has 18 residues. The clonotype was recovered from a man aged 18 to 29 in good health. The chain combines TRBV4-1 with TRBJ1-6, with TRBD1 identical over 9 bases. The specimen sequenced was naive CD4+ T cells sorted from blood. The subset is: CD45RA+ positively selected. The CDR3 nucleotides read TGCGCCAGCAGCCAACTGGCTATAACCGGGACAGGGTATTCACCCCTCCACTTT. Translated, it gives CASSQLAITGTGYSPLHF.